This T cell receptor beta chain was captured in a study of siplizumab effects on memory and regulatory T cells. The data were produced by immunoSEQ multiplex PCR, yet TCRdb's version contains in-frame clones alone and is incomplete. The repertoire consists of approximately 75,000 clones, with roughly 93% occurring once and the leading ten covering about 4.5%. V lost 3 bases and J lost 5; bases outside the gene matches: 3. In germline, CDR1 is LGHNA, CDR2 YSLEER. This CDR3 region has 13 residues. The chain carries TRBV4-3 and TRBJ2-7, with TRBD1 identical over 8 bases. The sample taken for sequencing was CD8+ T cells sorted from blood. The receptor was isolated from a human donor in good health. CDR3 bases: TGCGCCAGCAGCCATGGACAGGGCCACGAGCAGTACTTC. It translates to CASSHGQGHEQYF.